This T cell receptor (beta chain) appears in the sequencing data of a study of prognosis after radiotherapy for stage I lung cancer. Genomic DNA served as the source from which two-round multiplex PCR generated TCR beta CDR3 amplicons. Used in first-round PCR were primers specific to each TRBV and TRBJ gene. TCRdb re-analysed the multiplex PCR reads in MiXCR, keeping a single row per CDR3 protein. This table has approximately 8,800 distinct CDR3 sequences, approximately 67% appearing once. By share, this clonotype counts as medium-sized (0.01 to 0.1%). V lost 1 base, J lost 3 bases, and 5 bases stayed unmatched. Germline values: CDR1 DFQATT, CDR2 SNEGSKA (reference sequence). CDR3 size: 16 residues.

Specimen: PBMCs, collected before or after stereotactic body radiation therapy (not recorded which). V is TRBV20-1 and J is TRBJ2-2, with 10 bases lining up with TRBD2. The sequence came from a donor aged 50 or older with non-small cell lung cancer. In nucleotides, the CDR3 is TGCAGTGCTAGAGTGGTAACTAGCGGGGACACCGGGGAGCTGTTTTTT. Its translation: CSARVVTSGDTGELFF.